The clone carrying this TCR beta chain was found once. The T cells that were sequenced for TCR beta were CD8+ and CD4+ cells from blood. Reverse transcription of roughly 0.5 to 1 ug RNA was performed with random hexamers. One entry per CDR3 protein, called by TCRdb with MiXCR from the immunoSEQ multiplex PCR reads. The profile shows around 160,000 distinct CDR3 sequences, around 94% of them singletons. These data come from a study of CD8 T cells in Susac syndrome. This CDR3 has 15 residues. CDR1 and CDR2 from the germline V gene are SEHNR and FQNEAQ (reference sequence). The V end was cut by 5 bases, the J end by 5 bases, with 15 bases between.

Sequencing used CD4+ T cells from PBMCs. The TCR was taken from a human donor in good health. This chain links TRBV7-9 with TRBJ2-2; D perhaps matches TRBD1 (6 bases). The CDR3 protein is CASSVQGPGTGELFF. CDR3 nucleotide sequence: TGTGCCAGCAGCGTGCAGGGGCCGGGGACCGGGGAGCTGTTTTTT.